This T cell receptor beta chain was recorded in a study of sequential checkpoint blockade in melanoma. Study at large: Each arm's sequence ended with maintenance nivolumab.

This table comes from immunoSEQ multiplex PCR, and its TCRdb copy is limited to in-frame clones, with some not included. The sample has 3,000 to 4,500 clones, around 60% seen once. Treatment meaning: randomized to nivolumab then ipilimumab (arm A) or the reverse (arm B). DNA-damaging chemotherapy had not been given to any patient beforehand. PBMC sorting kept live CD3+CD8+ cells without CD19 or CD56. The CDR3 has 11 amino acids. The V and J ends lost 3 bases and 6 bases respectively, with 5 bases between them. CDR1 is SEHNR and CDR2 is FQNEAQ in the germline V gene (reference sequence). The sequenced sample was CD8+ T cells sorted from blood (inferred from file names), obtained from a patient given nivolumab and ipilimumab in sequence. The V call is TRBV7-9, the J call TRBJ1-2, with no clear D. This TCR derives from a human donor with melanoma. CDR3 sequence: CASSFIDGYTF. As DNA, the CDR3 is TGTGCCAGCAGCTTTATCGATGGCTACACCTTC.